This TCR beta chain was identified in a study of blood T cell repertoires in COVID-19. Across the study: Spain, Italy and the United States supplied samples that represented acute and convalescent COVID-19.

The ends lost 4 bases at V and 5 bases at J; junction bases unmatched: 9. Germline lookup yields CDR1 SQVTM and CDR2 ANQGSEA. This CDR3 spans 15 amino acids. Method: immunoSEQ multiplex PCR; TCRdb's copy keeps in-frame clones and lacks some. The sample contains about 180,000 clones, about 85% of which appear only once. The clonotype was recovered from a woman older than 75 with acute or convalescent COVID-19. The chain links TRBV29-1 to TRBJ2-3; 10 positions agree with TRBD2. The sample consisted of peripheral blood. CDR3 sequence reads: CSVVSLAGDRDTQYF. In nucleotides, the CDR3 is TGCAGCGTTGTTTCTCTAGCGGGGGATAGAGATACGCAGTATTTT.